Each of the 6 T cell receptor beta chains below was sequenced from the same sample in a study of CD8+ T cells in alopecia areata. Documented treatment: oral pan-JAK inhibitor, 5-10 mg twice daily. As the sequencing template, cDNA was produced by extracting RNA and reverse transcribing it. The method was immunoSEQ multiplex PCR; TCRdb's version includes in-frame clones alone and lacks a portion of them. The sample carries about 210,000 clones, less than 75% recorded once. The sequencing here drew on CD4+ T cells sorted from blood, taken at week 4, from a patient treated with tofacitinib. These receptors came from a human donor with alopecia areata.

This rearrangement joins TRBV2 to TRBJ2-1; D ambiguous. Trimming took off 0 bases at V and 10 bases at J, with 7 bases between the two ends. The CDR3 has 12 amino acids. Germline V CDR1 and CDR2: SNHLY, FYNNEI. CDR3 in DNA: TGTGCCAGCAGTGAAGCGAGGTGGGAGCAGTTCTTC. It is translated as CASSEARWEQFF.

This clone occurred once. The J gene is TRBJ2-5, the V gene TRBV11-3; D gene ambiguous. V was clipped by 10 bases and J by 2 bases, with 20 bases between them. This CDR3 region has 15 residues. Germline-derived CDR1 and CDR2 are SGHNT and YENEEA. CDR3 sequence (DNA): TGTGCCATCAATACTACGGGCAGCCAGCAAGAGACCCAGTACTTC. It encodes CAINTTGSQQETQYF.

The chain links TRBV19 to TRBJ1-5, with a weak D call TRBD1 (5 bases). The germline gives CDR1 LNHDA, CDR2 SQIVND (reference sequence). Between the trimmed V and J ends, which lost 9 bases and 0 bases, there was a span of 9 bases. The CDR3 covers 13 residues. The CDR3 here is CASTGDSNQPQHF. As DNA, the CDR3 is TGTGCCAGCACAGGAGATAGCAATCAGCCCCAGCATTTT. Looking up the rest from reference TRBV19 and TRBJ1-5 gives the full variable domain: DGGITQSPKYLFRKEGQNVTLSCEQNLNHDAMYWYRQDPGQGLRLIYYSQIVNDFQKGDIAEGYSVSREKKESFPLTVTSAQKNPTAFYLCASTGDSNQPQHFGDGTRLSIL.

In this sample, this clone turned up a few times. V is TRBV30 and J is TRBJ2-3; no clear D. Germline loops: CDR1 GTSNPN, CDR2 SVGIG (reference sequence). The CDR3 is 12 amino acids. Trimming cost V 4 bases and J 3 bases, with 8 bases left between them. CDR3 amino acids: CAWTQTTDTQYF. DNA of the CDR3: TGTGCCTGGACCCAGACTACAGATACGCAGTATTTT. Looking up the rest from reference TRBV30 and TRBJ2-3 gives the full variable domain: SQTIHQWPATLVQPVGSPLSLECTVEGTSNPNLYWYRQAAGRGLQLLFYSVGIGQISSEVPQNLSASRPQDRQFILSSKKLLLSDSGFYLCAWTQTTDTQYFGPGTRLTVL.

The chain employs TRBV2 and TRBJ2-2; D unclear. The CDR3 is 13 residues long. Germline CDR1 is SNHLY and CDR2 is FYNNEI. Deletions cut 5 bases from V and 1 base from J, with 5 bases between. CDR3 amino acids: CASSYLNTGELFF. The DNA for the CDR3 is TGTGCCAGCAGTTACCTGAACACCGGGGAGCTGTTTTTT.

As to this clone: Other DNA sequences in the same sample also yield this CDR3. This sequence joins TRBV29-1 and TRBJ1-1, with D maybe TRBD1 (5 bases). The CDR3 runs 13 residues. V was cut by 4 bases and J by 1 base, with 10 bases left in between. Germline V lookup: CDR1 SQVTM, CDR2 ANQGSEA. The CDR3, as DNA: TGCAGCGTTGCGGGCAGGGCGAACACTGAAGCTTTCTTT. Its translation is CSVAGRANTEAFF. Full variable domain (rest looked up from reference TRBV29-1 and TRBJ1-1): SAVISQKPSRDICQRGTSLTIQCQVDSQVTMMFWYRQQPGQSLTLIATANQGSEATYESGFVIDKFPISRPNLTFSTLTVSNMSPEDSSIYLCSVAGRANTEAFFGQGTRLTVV.